This T cell receptor beta chain was documented in a study of beta chain features in type 1 diabetes. Study-wide findings and caveats: The influence of HLA type on TCRB rearrangement stayed undetermined. A greater similarity of naive, central memory and Treg TCRB repertoires was seen among patients than among healthy donors. Shorter templates might be favored by PCR, and equally so in patients and in controls. A moderate, significant TCRB CDR3 shortening appeared in type 1 diabetes across four CD4+ subsets.

Of the isolated RNA, all was reverse transcribed, and so the sequenced material was expressed TCRB transcripts. Clones were sequenced by immunoSEQ multiplex PCR, and TCRdb holds only the in-frame ones, with some missing. The sample has approximately 150,000 clones; approximately 9% are singletons. Remarks on this clone: Its antigen remains unknown.

Sorted populations were all over 95% pure. Sequencing input: central memory CD4+ T cells from blood. This TCR was sampled from a young man with type 1 diabetes.

In DNA, the CDR3 is TGTGCCAGCAGCCACGGGGGGGCCCAAGAGACCCAGTACTTC. Translated, it gives CASSHGGAQETQYF. The chain is built from TRBV4-2 and TRBJ2-5, with 8 bases aligning to TRBD2. V lost 3 bases to trimming and J lost 1 base; unmatched junction nucleotides: 1. The CDR3 spans 14 residues. Looked up from germline, CDR1 is LGHNA and CDR2 is YNFKEQ.